What follows are 7 T cell receptor beta chains derived from one specimen sequenced in a study of identical twins. MiXCR, run by TCRdb on the 5' RACE reads, gives a single entry per CDR3 protein. This table has a few hundred thousand distinct CDR3 sequences, 9% to 15% appearing once. The sample was also reused in another study, on yellow fever vaccine responses in identical twins.

The sequenced material came from CD8+ T cells sorted from blood. Receptors were obtained from a woman aged 18-29 years in good health.

V usage is TRBV20-1 and J usage is TRBJ2-7; 14 bases line up with TRBD2. From germline, CDR1 is DFQATT and CDR2 SNEGSKA (reference sequence). The CDR3 extends over 17 amino acids. After removal of 3 bases from V and 3 bases from J, the junction contained 10 bases not matched to a gene. CDR3 region: CSASGTSGGSGVYEQYV. The CDR3 DNA sequence: TGCAGTGCTAGCGGGACTAGCGGGGGAAGTGGAGTCTACGAGCAGTACGTC.

This clonotype has a count of ten or more. The chain employs TRBV12-3 or TRBV12-4 and TRBJ2-1; D might be TRBD1 (6 bases). The CDR3 consists of 15 residues. The V end was cut by 9 bases, the J end by 4 bases, with 19 bases between. Written as DNA, the CDR3 is TGTGCCAGTTACCCCCGGGACACTGTTTACAATGAGCAGTTCTTC. It codes for CASYPRDTVYNEQFF.

The chain couples TRBV20-1 to TRBJ2-3; 12 bases are a match to TRBD2. V lost 2 bases and J lost 2; bases outside the gene matches: 23. This CDR3 spans 22 amino acids. The germline gives CDR1 DFQATT, CDR2 SNEGSKA (reference sequence). The CDR3 spells CSARLRTSGEKDPIFSTDTQYF. Written as DNA, the CDR3 is TGCAGTGCTAGACTCCGGACTAGCGGGGAAAAAGACCCGATTTTTTCCACAGATACGCAGTATTTT.

V and J are TRBV6-1 and TRBJ1-6; the match to TRBD1 covers 7 bases. The CDR3 covers 18 residues. CDR1 is MNHNS, CDR2 SASEGT, per germline. After removal of 0 bases from V and 3 bases from J, the junction contained 8 bases not matched to a gene. CDR3 bases: TGTGCCAGCAGTGAAGCTTTCCAGGGACAGCTCTATAATTCACCCCTCCACTTT. Its translation is CASSEAFQGQLYNSPLHF.

This clonotype was observed at least ten times. The chain carries TRBV11-2 and TRBJ2-7; D is unclear. CDR1 SGHAT and CDR2 FQNNGV come from the germline V gene. The CDR3 is 14 residues long. Trimming left V 7 bases short and J 0 bases short, with 13 bases between. This CDR3 reads CASTPVSASYEQYF. CDR3 in DNA: TGTGCCAGCACCCCGGTTTCTGCCTCCTACGAGCAGTACTTC. Using reference TRBV11-2 and TRBJ2-7 for the parts outside the CDR3, the full variable domain is EAGVAQSPRYKIIEKRQSVAFWCNPISGHATLYWYQQILGQGPKLLIQFQNNGVVDDSQLPKDRFSAERLKGVDSTLKIQPAKLEDSAVYLCASTPVSASYEQYFGPGTRLTVT.

This chain links TRBV7-9 with TRBJ1-1; 9 nucleotides match TRBD1. The CDR3 is made up of 15 amino acids. Trimming cost V 4 bases and J 3 bases; bases outside gene matches: 6. Germline CDR1 reads SEHNR; CDR2 reads FQNEAQ (reference sequence). The DNA for the CDR3 is TGTGCCAGCAGCTCGGACAGGGGAGTGTACACTGAAGCTTTCTTT. Its protein is CASSSDRGVYTEAFF.

This clonotype has more than one count but fewer than ten. V and J are TRBV7-8 and TRBJ2-1; the D is unclear. The CDR3 consists of 15 residues. The germline gives CDR1 SGHVS, CDR2 FQNEAQ. Trimming removed 1 base from V and 8 bases from J, with 15 bases in between. Written as DNA, the CDR3 is TGTGCCAGCAGCTTAGAGGCAGGCGACGGCCATGAGCAGTTCTTC. This gives the protein CASSLEAGDGHEQFF.